A selection of T cell receptor beta chains follows, all from one sample in a study of CD8 T cells in ankylosing spondylitis. MiXCR, applied by TCRdb to the 5' RACE reads, yields one record per CDR3 protein. Of approximately 550,000 distinct CDR3 sequences listed, about an eighth are singletons. What was sequenced was blood, either unsorted or a sorted T cell fraction (not recorded which). These receptor sequences come from a male donor with ankylosing spondylitis. The CDR3 runs from the conserved cysteine through the conserved F or W. Each record gives: J gene, D gene, V gene, CDR3 length, clone size, CDR3 DNA, CDR3 protein. The D gene is left open where the match is weak. Clone size appears in some rows only: once, few, many, or a class for an expanded clone.

>TRBJ2-5|TRBD1|TRBV7-9|15|few
TGTGCCAGCAGCGACTCGGACAGGGGGCTAGAGACCCAGTACTTC
CASSDSDRGLETQYF
>TRBJ2-1|-|TRBV18|13|-
TGTGCCAGCTCATCTAGGGAGGACGGAGAGCAGTTCTTC
CASSSREDGEQFF
>TRBJ2-5|TRBD2|TRBV7-9|15|-
TGTGCCAGCAGCTTAGCAGCGGGAGGGCGCGAGACCCAGTACTTC
CASSLAAGGRETQYF
>TRBJ2-5|TRBD2|TRBV29-1|14|-
TGCAGCGTTGACCTTAGCGGGAGTCAAGAGACCCAGTACTTC
CSVDLSGSQETQYF
>TRBJ2-1|TRBD2|TRBV5-1|15|few
TGCGCCAGCAGCTTGGACCCTAGCGGGAGGATGGAGCAGTTCTTC
CASSLDPSGRMEQFF
>TRBJ2-4|-|TRBV6-2/TRBV6-3|15|few
TGTGCCAGCAGTTACTTCGGTCAGGTCGAAGGCATTCAGTACTTC
CASSYFGQVEGIQYF
>TRBJ2-1|TRBD2|TRBV5-1|17|-
TGCGCCAGCAGCTTGGCGCCCCGGCTAGCGGGAGAGAATGAGCAGTTCTTC
CASSLAPRLAGENEQFF
>TRBJ2-2|-|TRBV15|14|-
TGTGCCACCAGCAGAGATCAGGGGCCCGGGGAGCTGTTTTTT
CATSRDQGPGELFF
>TRBJ2-4|-|TRBV29-1|12|-
TGCAGCGTTAACATTGGGGGGCCGATTCAGTACTTC
CSVNIGGPIQYF
>TRBJ1-5|-|TRBV12-3/TRBV12-4|13|many
TGTGCCAGCGGGACGGTTAGCAATCAGCCCCAGCATTTT
CASGTVSNQPQHF
>TRBJ2-1|TRBD2|TRBV20-1|15|-
TGCAGTGCCCTCGCGGGAGGGATTCAGGCCAATGAGCAGTTCTTC
CSALAGGIQANEQFF
>TRBJ2-1|TRBD2|TRBV29-1|16|-
TGCAGCGTTTTCACTAGCGGGAGGGCTGCCGATGGTGAGCAGTTCTTC
CSVFTSGRAADGEQFF
>TRBJ2-4|TRBD1|TRBV24-1|15|-
TGTGCCACCAGTGAATCCGGGACAGGGTCGAACATTCAGTACTTC
CATSESGTGSNIQYF
>TRBJ1-4|TRBD1|TRBV5-1|14|many
TGCGCCAGCAGCTCGGGACAGTCCCATGAAAAACTGTTTTTT
CASSSGQSHEKLFF
>TRBJ2-1|TRBD1|TRBV3-1|15|few
TGTGCCAGCAGCGATTCTTTCCAGGGGGTGAATGAGCAGTTCTTC
CASSDSFQGVNEQFF
>TRBJ1-1|TRBD1|TRBV5-1|16|-
TGCGCCAGCAGCTGGGACAGGGGGAGAGAGAACACTGAAGCTTTCTTT
CASSWDRGRENTEAFF
>TRBJ2-7|TRBD1|TRBV10-3|13|-
TGTGCCATCAGTGATGGGACAGTCTACGAGCAGTACTTC
CAISDGTVYEQYF
>TRBJ2-6|-|TRBV20-1|14|few
TGCAGTGCTAGAGTAACAGCTGGGGCCAACGTCCTGACTTTC
CSARVTAGANVLTF
>TRBJ1-5|-|TRBV5-4|13|many
TGTGCCAGCAGCGGCGGGGCTGATCAGCCCCAGCATTTT
CASSGGADQPQHF
>TRBJ2-5|TRBD1|TRBV5-1|14|-
TGCGCCAGCCGTCCAGGGGGCACCAGAGAGACCCAGTACTTC
CASRPGGTRETQYF
>TRBJ2-5|-|TRBV5-1|14|-
TGCGCCAGCAGCCATGGGACGAATCAAGAGACCCAGTACTTC
CASSHGTNQETQYF
>TRBJ1-2|TRBD1|TRBV19|15|-
TGTGCCAGTAGTCCCAGGACAGGGGGCGTCGCTGGCTACACCTTC
CASSPRTGGVAGYTF
>TRBJ2-5|-|TRBV15|15|-
TGTGCCACCAGCAGAGATGGAGGGGGGATGGAGACCCAGTACTTC
CATSRDGGGMETQYF
>TRBJ1-4|-|TRBV5-1|15|-
TGCGCCAGCAGCCCGAGGGTTAGGGTTAATGAAAAACTGTTTTTT
CASSPRVRVNEKLFF
>TRBJ1-2|-|TRBV6-1|13|-
TGTGCCAGCAGTGGGGACGGGAACTATGGCTACACCTTC
CASSGDGNYGYTF
>TRBJ2-3|-|TRBV11-2|14|-
TGTGCCAGCAGCGGGGAAGTTAGCACAGATACGCAGTATTTT
CASSGEVSTDTQYF
>TRBJ1-4|-|TRBV7-6|13|-
TGTGCCAGCAGCGAAGTAGCTAATGAAAAACTGTTTTTT
CASSEVANEKLFF